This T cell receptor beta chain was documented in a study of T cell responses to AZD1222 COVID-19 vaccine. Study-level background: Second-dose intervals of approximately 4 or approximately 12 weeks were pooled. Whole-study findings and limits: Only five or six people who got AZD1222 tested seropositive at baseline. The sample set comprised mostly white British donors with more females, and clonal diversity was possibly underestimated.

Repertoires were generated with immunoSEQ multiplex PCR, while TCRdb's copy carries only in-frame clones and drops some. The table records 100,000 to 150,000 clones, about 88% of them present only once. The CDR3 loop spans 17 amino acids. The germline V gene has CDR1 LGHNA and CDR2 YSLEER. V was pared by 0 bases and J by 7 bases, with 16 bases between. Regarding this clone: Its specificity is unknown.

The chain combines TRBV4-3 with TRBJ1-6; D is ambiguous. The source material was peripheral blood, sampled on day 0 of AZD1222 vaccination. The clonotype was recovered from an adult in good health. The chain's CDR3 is CASSQDPGRAPNSPLHF. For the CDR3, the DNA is TGCGCCAGCAGCCAAGATCCGGGGAGGGCCCCCAATTCACCCCTCCACTTT.